This T cell receptor beta chain was identified during a study of T cells expressing NK-cell markers. The wider study: From sorted CD3+CD56+NKG2C+, CD3+CD56+NKG2C- and CD3+CD56-NKG2C+ T cells came the TCR beta repertoires. Serological testing identified most of the eight sequenced donors as HCMV-seropositive and one as seronegative.

UMIs were included in TCR beta cDNA generated by 5'RACE template switching. From its re-call of the 5' RACE reads, TCRdb lists each CDR3 protein once, without DNA. The specimen's table records some 460,000 distinct CDR3 sequences. This CDR3 comprises 16 residues. Material for sequencing was blood T cells: a sorted CD56 or NKG2C T cell subset, CD4+ or CD8+ T cells, or bulk PBMC T cells (not recorded which). The sequence was obtained from a woman aged 45-60 years in good health. This sequence joins TRBV12-2 and TRBJ2-7; TCRdb calls TRBD1, which cannot be checked without DNA. TRBV12-2 is listed as a pseudogene. CDR3 in amino acids: CASRFTGDHASYEQYF.